This T cell receptor beta chain was documented in a study of T cell repertoires in cytomegalovirus infection (dated by TCRdb to the late 2010s). Concerning the study at large: The HLA type of each donor mattered for the analysis, because public TCR beta signatures pointed to carriage of CMV infection along with the matching HLA type. The study at large found these results: The ex vivo response was dominated by HLA-C-restricted CMV-specific TCR beta clonotypes, and the single most frequent clonotype in two of eight donors was supplied by these HLA-C-restricted clonotypes. Cumulative frequency of public TCR beta family members discriminated carriers of CMV infection plus the relevant HLA type in this cohort and an independent approximately 370-donor cohort.

This clonotype was found many times. This clone's antigen is unknown. Base qualities are not at hand, and no much larger clone is one base apart. Sequencer: Illumina HiSeq 1500. TCRdb trimmed the raw reads at Q25, called clones with MiXCR and kept productive beta chains. Each entry is one CDR3 protein sequence, shown with its most common DNA and genes. This sample is represented by approximately 240,000 distinct CDR3 sequences; 9% to 15% of them were singletons. The ten largest clones take up 1.5% to 2% of the sample. Including the terminal cysteine and phenylalanine, the CDR3 comprises 17 residues. Solely the CDR3 DNA is kept, with 51 bases framed from the first base. Trimming accounts for 1 base at V and 7 bases at J, while the number of junction bases matched to no gene is 12. CDR1 SGHTA and CDR2 FQGNSA are derived from the germline V gene.

The rearrangement combines TRBV7-2 with TRBJ2-5; 10 middle bases align to TRBD2. The sequencing sample was made of PBMCs. This clonotype was obtained from a human donor in good health (CMV status not recorded). Some clones in this sample may be carry-over from other donors' samples. Here is the DNA: TGTGCCAGCAGCTTAGAAGCGGGGGGGACTGTCAGAATGACCCAGTACTTC. It encodes CASSLEAGGTVRMTQYF.